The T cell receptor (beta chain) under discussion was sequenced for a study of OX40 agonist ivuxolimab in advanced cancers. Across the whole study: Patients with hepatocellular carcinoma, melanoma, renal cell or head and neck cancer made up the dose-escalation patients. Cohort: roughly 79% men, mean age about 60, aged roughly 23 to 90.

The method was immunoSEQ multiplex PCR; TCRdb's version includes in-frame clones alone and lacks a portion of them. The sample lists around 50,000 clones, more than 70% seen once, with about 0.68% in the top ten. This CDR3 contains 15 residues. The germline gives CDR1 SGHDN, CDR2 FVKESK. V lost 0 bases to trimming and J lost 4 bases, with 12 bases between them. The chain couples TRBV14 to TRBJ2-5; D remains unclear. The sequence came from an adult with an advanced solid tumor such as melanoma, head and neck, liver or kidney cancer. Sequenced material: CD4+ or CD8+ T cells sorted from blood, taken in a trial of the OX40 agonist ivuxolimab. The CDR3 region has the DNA TGTGCCAGCAGCCAAGAGGGCAGGACCAGAGAGACCCAGTACTTC. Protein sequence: CASSQEGRTRETQYF.